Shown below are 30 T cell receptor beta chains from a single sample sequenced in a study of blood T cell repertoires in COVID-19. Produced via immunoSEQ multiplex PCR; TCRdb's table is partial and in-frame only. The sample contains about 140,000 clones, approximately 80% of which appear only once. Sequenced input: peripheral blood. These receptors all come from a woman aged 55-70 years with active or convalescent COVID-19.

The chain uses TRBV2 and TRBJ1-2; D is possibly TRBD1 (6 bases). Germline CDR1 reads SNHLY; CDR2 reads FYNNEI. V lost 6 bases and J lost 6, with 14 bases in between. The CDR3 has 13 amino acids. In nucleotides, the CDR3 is TGTGCCAGCAGAGATACAGGGTACGATGGCTACACCTTC. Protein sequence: CASRDTGYDGYTF.

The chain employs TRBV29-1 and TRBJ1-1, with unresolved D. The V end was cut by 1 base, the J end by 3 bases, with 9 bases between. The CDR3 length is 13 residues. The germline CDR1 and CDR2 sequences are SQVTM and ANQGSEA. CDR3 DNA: TGCAGCGTTGAAGTAGCCACCGACACTGAAGCTTTCTTT. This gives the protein CSVEVATDTEAFF.

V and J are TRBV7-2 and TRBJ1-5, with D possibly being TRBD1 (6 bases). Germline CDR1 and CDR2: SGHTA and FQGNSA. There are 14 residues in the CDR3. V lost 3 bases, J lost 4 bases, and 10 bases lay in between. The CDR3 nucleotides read TGTGCCAGCAGCTTTCCAGGGGTGAATCAGCCCCAGCATTTT. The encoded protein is CASSFPGVNQPQHF.

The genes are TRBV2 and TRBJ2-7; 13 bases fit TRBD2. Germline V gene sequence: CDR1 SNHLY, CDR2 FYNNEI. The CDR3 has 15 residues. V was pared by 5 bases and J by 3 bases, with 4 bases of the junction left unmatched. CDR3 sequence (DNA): TGTGCCAGCAGTTGGACTAGCGGGAGTAACTACGAGCAGTACTTC. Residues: CASSWTSGSNYEQYF. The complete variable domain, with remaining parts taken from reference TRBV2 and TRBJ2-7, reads EPEVTQTPSHQVTQMGQEVILRCVPISNHLYFYWYRQILGQKVEFLVSFYNNEISEKSEIFDDQFSVERPDGSNFTLKIRSTKLEDSAMYFCASSWTSGSNYEQYFGPGTRLTVT.

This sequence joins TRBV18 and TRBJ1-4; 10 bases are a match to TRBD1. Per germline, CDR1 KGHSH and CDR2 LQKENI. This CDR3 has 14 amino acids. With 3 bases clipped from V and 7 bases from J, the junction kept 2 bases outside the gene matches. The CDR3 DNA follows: TGTGCCAGCTCACCGACAGGGGGCATTGAAAAACTGTTTTTT. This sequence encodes CASSPTGGIEKLFF.

The CDR3 DNA reads TGCGCCAGCAGCTCAACATCCGGGACAAAGGGATCGGCTTTCTTT. Its translation: CASSSTSGTKGSAFF. The chain employs TRBV5-1 and TRBJ1-1; a possible D gene is TRBD1 (6 bases). Germline V lookup: CDR1 SGHRS, CDR2 YFSETQ. CDR3 length: 15 amino acids. The V and J ends lost 3 bases and 11 bases respectively, with 23 bases between them.

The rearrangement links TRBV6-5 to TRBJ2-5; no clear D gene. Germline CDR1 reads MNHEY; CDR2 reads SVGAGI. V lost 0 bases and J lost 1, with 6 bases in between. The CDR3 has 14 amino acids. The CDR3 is CASSYSPRQETQYF. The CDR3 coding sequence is TGTGCCAGCAGTTACTCGCCGCGCCAAGAGACCCAGTACTTC.

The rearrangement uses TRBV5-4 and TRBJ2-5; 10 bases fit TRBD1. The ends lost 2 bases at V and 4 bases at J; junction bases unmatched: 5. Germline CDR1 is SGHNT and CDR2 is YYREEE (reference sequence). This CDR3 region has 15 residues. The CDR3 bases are TGTGCCAGCAGCTTCGACAGGGGGCAGGGAGAGACCCAGTACTTC. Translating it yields CASSFDRGQGETQYF.

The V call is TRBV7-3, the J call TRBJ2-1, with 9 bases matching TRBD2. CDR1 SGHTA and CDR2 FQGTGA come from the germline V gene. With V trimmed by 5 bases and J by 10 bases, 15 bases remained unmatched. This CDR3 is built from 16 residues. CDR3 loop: CASSLRGGRGDAEQFF. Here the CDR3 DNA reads TGTGCCAGCAGCCTCCGGGGCGGGAGGGGCGACGCGGAGCAGTTCTTC.

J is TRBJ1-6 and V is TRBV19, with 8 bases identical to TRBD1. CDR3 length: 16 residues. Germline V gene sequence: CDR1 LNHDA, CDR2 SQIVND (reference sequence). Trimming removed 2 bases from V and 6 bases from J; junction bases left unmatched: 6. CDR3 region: CASSIYGQGSNSPLHF. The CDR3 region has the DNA TGTGCCAGTAGTATATACGGACAGGGCTCTAATTCACCCCTCCACTTT.

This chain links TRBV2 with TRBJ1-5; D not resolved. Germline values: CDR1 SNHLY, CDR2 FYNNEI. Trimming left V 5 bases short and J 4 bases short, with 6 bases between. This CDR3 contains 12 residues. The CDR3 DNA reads TGTGCCAGCAGTCCTTTTAATCAGCCCCAGCATTTT. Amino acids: CASSPFNQPQHF.

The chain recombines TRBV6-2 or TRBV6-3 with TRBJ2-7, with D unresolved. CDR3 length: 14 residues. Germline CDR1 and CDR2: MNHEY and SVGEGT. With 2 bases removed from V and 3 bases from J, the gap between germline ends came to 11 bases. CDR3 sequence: CASSYGSAYYEQYV. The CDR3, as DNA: TGTGCCAGCAGTTACGGCAGTGCTTACTACGAGCAGTACGTC.

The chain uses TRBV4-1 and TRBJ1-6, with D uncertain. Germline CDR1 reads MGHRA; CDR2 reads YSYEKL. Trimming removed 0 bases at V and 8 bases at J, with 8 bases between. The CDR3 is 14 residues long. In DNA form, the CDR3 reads TGCGCCAGCAGCCAAGATAGTCGGTATTCACCCCTCCACTTT. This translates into CASSQDSRYSPLHF.

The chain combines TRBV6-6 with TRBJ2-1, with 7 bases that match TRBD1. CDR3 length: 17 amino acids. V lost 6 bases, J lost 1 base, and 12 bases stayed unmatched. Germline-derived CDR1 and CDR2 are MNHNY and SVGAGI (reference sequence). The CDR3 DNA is TGTGCCAGCAGGCGATTACAGGGGAGTGTTTCCTACAATGAGCAGTTCTTC. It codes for CASRRLQGSVSYNEQFF.

In DNA, the CDR3 is TGTGCCAGCAGTCCACCCGGGACAGGGATCGATACGCAGTATTTT. This codes for CASSPPGTGIDTQYF. The genes are TRBV27 and TRBJ2-3; 9 bases align to TRBD1. CDR3 length equals 15 residues. Germline CDR1 reads MNHEY; CDR2 reads SMNVEV (reference sequence). After removal of 5 bases from V and 6 bases from J, the junction contained 9 bases not matched to a gene.

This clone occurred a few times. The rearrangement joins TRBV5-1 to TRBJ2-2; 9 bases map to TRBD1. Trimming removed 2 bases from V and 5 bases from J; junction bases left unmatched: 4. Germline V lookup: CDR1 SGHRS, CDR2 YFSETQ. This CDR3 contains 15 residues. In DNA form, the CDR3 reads TGCGCCAGCAGCTTTGGGGACAGGGAGACCGGGGAGCTGTTTTTT. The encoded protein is CASSFGDRETGELFF.

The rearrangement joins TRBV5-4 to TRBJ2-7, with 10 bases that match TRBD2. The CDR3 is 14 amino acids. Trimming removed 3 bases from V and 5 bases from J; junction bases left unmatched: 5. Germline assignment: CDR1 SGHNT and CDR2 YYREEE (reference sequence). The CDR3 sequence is CASSSLAGVNEQYF. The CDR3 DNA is TGTGCCAGCAGCTCCCTAGCGGGAGTCAACGAGCAGTACTTC.

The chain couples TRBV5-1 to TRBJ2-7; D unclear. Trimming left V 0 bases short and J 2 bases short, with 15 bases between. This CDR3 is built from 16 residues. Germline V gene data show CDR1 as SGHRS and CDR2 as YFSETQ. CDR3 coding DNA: TGCGCCAGCAGCTTGGCTATAAGCGACCCTCCCTACGAGCAGTACTTC. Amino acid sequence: CASSLAISDPPYEQYF. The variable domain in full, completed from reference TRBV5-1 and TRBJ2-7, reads KAGVTQTPRYLIKTRGQQVTLSCSPISGHRSVSWYQQTPGQGLQFLFEYFSETQRNKGNFPGRFSGRQFSNSRSEMNVSTLELGDSALYLCASSLAISDPPYEQYFGPGTRLTVT.

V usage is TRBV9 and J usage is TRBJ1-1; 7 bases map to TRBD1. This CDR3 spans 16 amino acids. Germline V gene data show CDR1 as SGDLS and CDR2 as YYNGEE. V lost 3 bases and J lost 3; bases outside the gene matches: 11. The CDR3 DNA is TGTGCCAGCAGCGCCTCACAGACAGGGAAGGACACTGAAGCTTTCTTT. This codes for CASSASQTGKDTEAFF.

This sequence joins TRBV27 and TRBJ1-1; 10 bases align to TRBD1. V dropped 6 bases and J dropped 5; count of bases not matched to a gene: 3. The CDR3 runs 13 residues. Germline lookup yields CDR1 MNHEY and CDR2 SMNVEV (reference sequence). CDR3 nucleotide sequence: TGTGCCAGCAGGGGACAGGGGCGGACTGAAGCTTTCTTT. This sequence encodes CASRGQGRTEAFF.

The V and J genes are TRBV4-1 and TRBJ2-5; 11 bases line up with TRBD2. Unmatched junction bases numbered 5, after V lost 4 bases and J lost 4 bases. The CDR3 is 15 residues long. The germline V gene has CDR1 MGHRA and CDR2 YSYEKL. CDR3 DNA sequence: TGCGCCAGCAGCCCGGGCGGACTAGCGGGAGAGACCCAGTACTTC. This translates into CASSPGGLAGETQYF.

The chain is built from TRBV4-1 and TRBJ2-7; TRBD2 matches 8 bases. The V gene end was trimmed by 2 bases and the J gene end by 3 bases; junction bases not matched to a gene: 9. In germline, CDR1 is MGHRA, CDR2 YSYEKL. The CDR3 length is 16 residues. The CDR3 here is CASSQSLGTSGYEQYF. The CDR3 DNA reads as TGCGCCAGCAGCCAAAGTCTTGGGACTAGTGGCTACGAGCAGTACTTC.

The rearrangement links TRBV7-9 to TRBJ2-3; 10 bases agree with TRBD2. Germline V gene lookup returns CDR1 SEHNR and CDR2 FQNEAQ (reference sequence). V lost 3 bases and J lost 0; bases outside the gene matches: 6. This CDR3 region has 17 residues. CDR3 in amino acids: CASSFPSGRASTDTQYF. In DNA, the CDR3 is TGTGCCAGCAGCTTTCCAAGCGGGAGGGCTAGCACAGATACGCAGTATTTT.

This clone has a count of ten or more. In DNA form, the CDR3 reads TGTGCCAGCAGGGGCCGGGACAGGAATAACTATGGCTACACCTTC. Protein product: CASRGRDRNNYGYTF. The chain links TRBV2 to TRBJ1-2, with 8 bases lining up with TRBD1. Germline V gene sequence: CDR1 SNHLY, CDR2 FYNNEI. The CDR3 runs 15 residues. V lost 6 bases and J lost 1; bases outside the gene matches: 7.

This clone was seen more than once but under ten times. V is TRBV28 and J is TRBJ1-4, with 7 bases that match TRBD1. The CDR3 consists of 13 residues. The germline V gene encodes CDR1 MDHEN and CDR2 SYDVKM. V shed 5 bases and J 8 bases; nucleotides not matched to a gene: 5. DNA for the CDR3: TGTGCCAGCAGTCTCGACAGGGTAGAAAAACTGTTTTTT. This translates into CASSLDRVEKLFF.

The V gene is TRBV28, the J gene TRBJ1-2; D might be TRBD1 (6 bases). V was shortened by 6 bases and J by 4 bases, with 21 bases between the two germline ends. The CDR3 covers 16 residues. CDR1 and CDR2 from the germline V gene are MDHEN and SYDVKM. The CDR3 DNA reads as TGTGCCAGCAGCACACCACAGGGTCCCTCCCCCTATGGCTACACCTTC. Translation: CASSTPQGPSPYGYTF.

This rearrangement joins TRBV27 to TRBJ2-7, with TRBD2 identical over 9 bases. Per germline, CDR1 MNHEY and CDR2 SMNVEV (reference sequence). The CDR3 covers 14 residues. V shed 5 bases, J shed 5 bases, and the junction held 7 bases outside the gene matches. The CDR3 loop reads CASSHGLAHDEQYF. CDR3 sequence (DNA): TGTGCCAGCAGTCACGGACTAGCGCACGACGAGCAGTACTTC.

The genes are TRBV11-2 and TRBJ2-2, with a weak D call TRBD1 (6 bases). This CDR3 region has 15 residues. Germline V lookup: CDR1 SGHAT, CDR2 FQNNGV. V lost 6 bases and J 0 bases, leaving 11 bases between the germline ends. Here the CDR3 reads CASSLTGTNTGELFF. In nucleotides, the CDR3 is TGTGCCAGCAGTTTAACAGGGACGAACACCGGGGAGCTGTTTTTT.

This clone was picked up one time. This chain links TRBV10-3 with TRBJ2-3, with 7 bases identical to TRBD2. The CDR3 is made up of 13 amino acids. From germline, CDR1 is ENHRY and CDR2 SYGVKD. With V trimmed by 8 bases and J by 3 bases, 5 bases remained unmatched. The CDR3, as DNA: TGTGCCATCGGGTCTAGCGGTACAGATACGCAGTATTTT. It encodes CAIGSSGTDTQYF.

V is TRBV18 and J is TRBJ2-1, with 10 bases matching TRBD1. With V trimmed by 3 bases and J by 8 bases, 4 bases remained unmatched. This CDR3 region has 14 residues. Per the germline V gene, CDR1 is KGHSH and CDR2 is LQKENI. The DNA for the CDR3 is TGTGCCAGCTCACCTGACAGGGGGCCGGATGAGCAGTTCTTC. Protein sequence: CASSPDRGPDEQFF.